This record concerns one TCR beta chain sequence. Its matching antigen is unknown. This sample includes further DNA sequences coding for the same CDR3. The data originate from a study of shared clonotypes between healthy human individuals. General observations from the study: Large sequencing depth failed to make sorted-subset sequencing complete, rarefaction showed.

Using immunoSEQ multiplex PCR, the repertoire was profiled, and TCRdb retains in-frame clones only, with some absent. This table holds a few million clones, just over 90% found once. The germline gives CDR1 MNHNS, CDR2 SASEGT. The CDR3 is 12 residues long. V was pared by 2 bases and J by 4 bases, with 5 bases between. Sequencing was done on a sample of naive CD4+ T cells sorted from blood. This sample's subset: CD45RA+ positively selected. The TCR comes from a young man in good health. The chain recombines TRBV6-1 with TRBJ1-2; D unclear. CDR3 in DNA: TGTGCCAGCAGTGAAAGGGCCTATGGCTACACCTTC. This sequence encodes CASSERAYGYTF.